Each of the 23 T cell receptor beta chains below was sequenced from the same sample in a study of T cell clonality in common variable immunodeficiency. TCRdb keeps only in-frame clones here, not all; method: immunoSEQ multiplex PCR. The sample lists about 52,000 clones, none appearing once, the ten largest making up 2% to 2.5%. The sample comprised peripheral blood mononuclear cells. The receptors derive from a person aged 18 to 70 in good health.

The sample holds many counts of this clone. The CDR3 sequence: CASSQALADTTYEQYF. The part of the CDR3 DNA that was read is TGTGCCAGCAGCCAAGCGCTAGCGGACACTACCTACGAG. The V gene is TRBV4-2, the J gene TRBJ2-7, with TRBD2 matching 7 bases. The CDR3 is cut off 3 residues early in the read; its end comes from the germline J gene. The germline V gene encodes CDR1 LGHNA and CDR2 YNFKEQ. The CDR3 contains 16 residues. The trim removed 1 base at V and 2 bases at J, leaving 8 bases unmatched.

This clone came up many times. The read finishes 3 residues shy of the CDR3 end, and the germline J gene is used to complete it. The rearrangement joins TRBV2 to TRBJ2-5; no clear D. The CDR3 consists of 12 residues. V lost 4 bases and J 1 base, leaving 4 bases between the germline ends. The germline CDR1 and CDR2 sequences are SNHLY and FYNNEI. CDR3 residues: CASSVSQETQYF. CDR3 DNA, as far as it was read: TGTGCCAGCAGTGTCAGCCAAGAGACC.

This clone appeared many times. Read sequence stops 3 residues before the CDR3 end, and the germline J gene provides the missing end. The rearrangement joins TRBV6-4 to TRBJ2-7, with TRBD2 matching 14 bases. The length of the CDR3 is 14 residues. In germline, CDR1 is MRHNA, CDR2 SNTAGT. Trimming removed 4 bases from V and 6 bases from J; junction bases left unmatched: 2. CDR3: CASSGGTSGSEQYF. The sequenced part of the CDR3 DNA is TGTGCCAGCAGTGGCGGGACTAGCGGGAGCGAG.

This clone was recorded at least ten times. The read halts 3 residues ahead of the CDR3 end, with the missing end drawn from the germline J gene. The gene calls are TRBV20-1 and TRBJ2-3, with 11 bases aligning to TRBD2. Germline CDR1 and CDR2: DFQATT and SNEGSKA (reference sequence). The CDR3 is 16 residues long. Losses at the gene ends were 6 bases for V and 1 base for J; bases not matched to a gene: 9. CDR3 amino acids: CSALSSGRGGTDTQYF. CDR3 bases read: TGCAGTGCCCTGAGTAGCGGGAGGGGGGGCACAGATACG.

This clone came up a few times. With the read ending 3 residues before the CDR3 end, the germline J gene is used to fill in that end. This chain joins TRBV11-1 and TRBJ2-5; 8 bases align to TRBD1. Germline values: CDR1 SGHAT, CDR2 FQDESV (reference sequence). The J segment lost 5 bases and the V segment lost 5 bases, leaving 7 bases of the junction unmatched. This CDR3 is built from 14 residues. The sequenced CDR3 bases are TGTGCCAGCAGCCTATCGACAGGGGACGAGACC. This translates into CASSLSTGDET. The full-length CDR3 reads as CASSLSTGDETQYF.

This clone occurred many times. A clone one base away is much larger, so this may be a read error. With the read ending 3 residues before the CDR3 end, the germline J gene is used to fill in that end. The J gene is TRBJ1-4, the V gene TRBV5-1; tentatively, D is TRBD1 (6 bases). There are 16 residues in the CDR3. CDR1 and CDR2 (germline): SGHRS, YFSETQ. CDR3 sequence: CASSLGNRAGANVLFF. Partial CDR3 DNA: TGCGCCAGCAGCTTGGGGAACAGGGCTGGGGCCAACGTA.

For this clone: The CDR3 is cut off 3 residues early in the read; its end comes from the germline J gene. The chain is built from TRBV2 and TRBJ2-5; D possibly corresponds to TRBD2 (6 bases). V was clipped by 3 bases and J by 4 bases, with 12 bases between them. From germline, CDR1 is SNHLY and CDR2 FYNNEI. This CDR3 has 14 residues. Here the CDR3 reads CASSDLAFSETQYF. The DNA read from the CDR3 is TGTGCCAGCAGTGACCTAGCGTTTTCAGAGACC.

This clone was detected ten times or more. The sequence runs out 3 residues before the end of the CDR3; the remainder is reconstructed from the germline J gene. The J gene is TRBJ2-7, the V gene TRBV18; TRBD1 might be the D (6 bases). Germline CDR1 is KGHSH and CDR2 is LQKENI. V was pared by 2 bases and J by 0 bases, with 14 bases between. The CDR3 contains 16 residues. Partial CDR3 DNA: TGTGCCAGCTCACCAACCCCCAGGGGCACCTCCTACGAG. Translated, it gives CASSPTPRGTSYE. The whole CDR3 reads CASSPTPRGTSYEQYF. The full variable domain, with the rest looked up from reference TRBV18 and TRBJ2-7, is NAGVMQNPRHLVRRRGQEARLRCSPMKGHSHVYWYRQLPEEGLKFMVYLQKENIIDESGMPKERFSAEFPKEGPSILRIQQVVRGDSAAYFCASSPTPRGTSYEQYFGPGTRLTVT.

This clone was seen repeatedly, ten times or more. The missing CDR3 end, 3 residues past where the read stops, is filled in from the germline J gene. The chain employs TRBV28 and TRBJ1-1, with a possible D match to TRBD1 (6 bases). The CDR3 has 13 amino acids. Trimming removed 7 bases from V and 6 bases from J, with 15 bases in between. Germline CDR1 reads MDHEN; CDR2 reads SYDVKM. CDR3 sequence reads: CASTNRQAPEAFF. The CDR3 DNA, read in part, is TGTGCCAGCACCAACCGACAGGCCCCTGAA.

This clone was counted at least ten times. The CDR3 end is not reached by the read, which stops 3 residues before it; the germline J gene fills it in. This chain links TRBV7-3 with TRBJ2-2; TRBD2 agrees at 16 bases. The CDR3 loop spans 18 amino acids. J was trimmed by 5 bases and V by 4 bases; bases with no gene match: 7. The germline CDR1 and CDR2 sequences are SGHTA and FQGTGA. CDR3 bases read: TGTGCCAGCAGCTCGGGACTAGCGGGAGGGCCCGGGACCGGGGAG. Translating gives CASSSGLAGGPGTGE. The entire CDR3 sequence reads CASSSGLAGGPGTGELFF.

The CDR3 sequence is CASSLGGLAGSYNEQFF. Incomplete CDR3 DNA: TGCGCCAGCAGCTTGGGAGGACTAGCGGGCTCCTACAATGAG. The rearrangement links TRBV5-1 to TRBJ2-1; 11 bases are a match to TRBD2. The CDR3 end is not reached by the read, which stops 3 residues before it; the germline J gene fills it in. Germline V CDR1 and CDR2: SGHRS, YFSETQ. J lost 0 bases, V lost 0 bases, and 2 bases had no gene match. There are 17 residues in the CDR3.

As to this clone: The CDR3 end falls 3 residues outside the read, so it is completed with the germline J gene. This rearrangement joins TRBV30 to TRBJ2-3, with D possibly TRBD2 on 6 matching bases. The germline CDR1 and CDR2 sequences are GTSNPN and SVGIG (reference sequence). CDR3 length equals 15 residues. Partial CDR3 DNA: TGTGCCGGAGGTTTCGGCGGGGTAGGGAATCAGCCG. This codes for CAGGFGGVGNQP. The entire CDR3 protein is CAGGFGGVGNQPQYF. Full variable domain (rest looked up from reference TRBV30 and TRBJ2-3): SQTIHQWPATLVQPVGSPLSLECTVEGTSNPNLYWYRQAAGRGLQLLFYSVGIGQISSEVPQNLSASRPQDRQFILSSKKLLLSDSGFYLCAGGFGGVGNQPQYFGPGTRLTVL.

This clone was seen only a few times. Read data end 3 residues before the CDR3 end; the end is taken from the germline J gene. The chain links TRBV6-1 to TRBJ2-1; TRBD2 matches at 9 bases. The CDR3 is made up of 14 amino acids. Germline lookup yields CDR1 MNHNS and CDR2 SASEGT. Unmatched junction bases numbered 4, after V lost 4 bases and J lost 6 bases. CDR3 loop: CASSGLAASNEQFF. The DNA read from the CDR3 is TGTGCCAGCAGTGGACTAGCGGCGAGCAATGAG.

This clone came up many times. CDR3 loop: CASNSPLGANVLFF. The covered CDR3 bases are TGTGCCAGCAATTCCCCCCTTGGGGCCAACGTA. The chain has TRBV28 and TRBJ1-4, with a tentative D call TRBD1 (5 bases). Read sequence stops 3 residues before the CDR3 end, and the germline J gene provides the missing end. Germline-derived CDR1 and CDR2 are MDHEN and SYDVKM. This CDR3 is built from 14 residues.

This clone was observed at least ten times. The read stops 3 residues short of the end of the CDR3; the missing end is completed from the germline J gene. This chain links TRBV18 with TRBJ2-2; 13 bases are a match to TRBD2. V shed 3 bases and J 5 bases; nucleotides not matched to a gene: 9. The CDR3 has 18 amino acids. Germline V gene data show CDR1 as KGHSH and CDR2 as LQKENI. The chain's CDR3 is CASSPSVGLAGVTGELFF. The DNA read from the CDR3 is TGTGCCAGCTCACCCTCCGTAGGACTAGCGGGAGTGACCGGGGAG.

In this sample, this clone turned up many times. The CDR3 goes on 3 residues after the read ends, and that part is filled in from the germline J gene. The genes are TRBV7-6 and TRBJ2-3; 9 bases align to TRBD2. Unmatched junction bases numbered 8, after V lost 6 bases and J lost 4 bases. The CDR3 consists of 15 residues. The V gene's germline CDR1 is SGHVS and CDR2 FNYEAQ. The CDR3 loop is CASSPLAGRADTQYF. CDR3 DNA, as far as it was read: TGTGCCAGCAGTCCCCTAGCGGGACGGGCAGATACG. The full variable domain, its missing parts supplied by reference TRBV7-6 and TRBJ2-3, is GAGVSQSPRYKVTKRGQDVALRCDPISGHVSLYWYRQALGQGPEFLTYFNYEAQQDKSGLPNDRFSAERPEGSISTLTIQRTEQRDSAMYRCASSPLAGRADTQYFGPGTRLTVL.

This clone has a count of ten or more. The sequenced fragment ends 3 residues before the CDR3 boundary, so the rest is inferred from the germline J gene. The rearrangement joins TRBV5-1 to TRBJ1-4; 9 nucleotides match TRBD1. The CDR3 has 16 amino acids. Germline CDR1 and CDR2: SGHRS and YFSETQ. Germline trimming cut 3 bases from V and 6 bases from J; bases unmatched to any gene: 9. The CDR3 loop is CASSYTNRGRHEKLFF. The sequenced part of the CDR3 DNA is TGCGCCAGCAGCTACACCAACAGGGGGCGGCATGAAAAA.

This clone was detected many times. Read data end 3 residues before the CDR3 end; the end is taken from the germline J gene. The V gene is TRBV19, the J gene TRBJ2-2, with a weak D call TRBD2 (5 bases). V lost 3 bases to trimming and J lost 2 bases, with 10 bases between them. The germline V gene has CDR1 LNHDA and CDR2 SQIVND (reference sequence). The CDR3 covers 15 residues. CDR3 in amino acids: CASSIVAGNTGELFF. The sequenced part of the CDR3 DNA is TGTGCCAGTAGTATTGTGGCGGGTAACACCGGGGAG.

The table lists this clone with many counts. The read is 3 residues too short to cover the CDR3 end, so that end is filled in from the germline J gene. This chain connects TRBV10-3 to TRBJ2-3; TRBD2 matches at 7 bases. Trimming took 8 bases from V and 2 from J; bases not matched to a gene: 7. CDR1 and CDR2 from the germline V gene are ENHRY and SYGVKD. The CDR3 consists of 14 residues. The CDR3 loop reads CAIGQRGSTDTQYF. The CDR3 DNA, read in part, is TGTGCCATCGGGCAGCGGGGATCCACAGATACG.

This clone showed up just a few times. The read terminates 3 residues ahead of where the CDR3 ends, so the germline J gene completes it. This rearrangement joins TRBV13 to TRBJ1-2; TRBD1 agrees at 7 bases. This CDR3 has 16 residues. Losses at the gene ends were 3 bases for V and 0 bases for J; bases not matched to a gene: 7. CDR1 PRHDT and CDR2 FYEKMQ come from the germline V gene (reference sequence). The CDR3: CASSFYRQGTNYGYTF. The covered CDR3 bases are TGTGCCAGCAGCTTTTACCGACAGGGTACTAACTATGGC.

This clone was seen at least ten times. The missing CDR3 end, 3 residues past where the read stops, is filled in from the germline J gene. This chain connects TRBV2 to TRBJ1-5; a weak D match, TRBD1 (5 bases). Germline values: CDR1 SNHLY, CDR2 FYNNEI. This CDR3 has 13 amino acids. V was shortened by 6 bases and J by 6 bases, with 12 bases between the two germline ends. The CDR3 DNA, read in part, is TGTGCCAGCAGGGCAGGGAGTCTTCAGCCC. Its translation is CASRAGSLQP. The full-length CDR3 reads as CASRAGSLQPQHF. The full variable domain, rest sourced from reference TRBV2 and TRBJ1-5, is EPEVTQTPSHQVTQMGQEVILRCVPISNHLYFYWYRQILGQKVEFLVSFYNNEISEKSEIFDDQFSVERPDGSNFTLKIRSTKLEDSAMYFCASRAGSLQPQHFGDGTRLSIL.

Many counts were recorded for this clone. The read falls 3 residues short of the CDR3 end, and the missing part is taken from the germline J gene. The genes are TRBV5-1 and TRBJ2-1; TRBD2 matches at 8 bases. The germline CDR1 and CDR2 sequences are SGHRS and YFSETQ. The V gene end was trimmed by 4 bases and the J gene end by 3 bases; junction bases not matched to a gene: 6. The CDR3 is made up of 15 amino acids. The covered CDR3 bases are TGCGCCAGCAGCCTAGCGGGTCAAGGCTACAATGAG. This encodes CASSLAGQGYNE. The CDR3 in its entirety is CASSLAGQGYNEQFF.

This clone has at least ten counts. The CDR3 is CSAARQGRNTEAFF. The CDR3 bases that were read are TGCAGTGCTGCCCGACAGGGGAGGAACACTGAA. The V gene is TRBV20-1, the J gene TRBJ1-1, with 8 bases matching TRBD1. The read terminates 3 residues ahead of where the CDR3 ends, so the germline J gene completes it. Germline CDR1 is DFQATT and CDR2 is SNEGSKA (reference sequence). The CDR3 is made up of 14 amino acids. V shed 5 bases and J 1 base; nucleotides not matched to a gene: 6.